This is a list of T cell receptor beta chains from one sample in a study of T cells in narcolepsy. Repertoires were generated with immunoSEQ multiplex PCR, while TCRdb's copy carries only in-frame clones and drops some. The table includes around 18,000 clones, about nine tenths detected once. Input material: memory (CD45RA-) CD4+ T cells from blood. These TCRs come from a human donor in good health. Each CDR3 is given with its conserved first and last residue. D genes are given only for firm matches. Rows give clone size only sometimes, using once, few, many, or a class for an expanded clone.

J gene	V gene	D gene	clone size	CDR3 DNA	CDR3 protein
TRBJ1-4	TRBV5-1	.	.	TGCGCCAGCAGCTTGAGGACGGGGAATGAAAAACTGTTTTTT	CASSLRTGNEKLFF
TRBJ2-3	TRBV9	.	.	TGTGCCAGCAGCGTAGTTGGCGGCGGAGATACGCAGTATTTT	CASSVVGGGDTQYF
TRBJ1-1	TRBV10-3	.	.	TGTGCCATCAGTGGTCCCGGGGGCACTGAAGCTTTCTTT	CAISGPGGTEAFF
TRBJ1-4	TRBV5-1	.	.	TGCGCCAGCAGCCCGTCAACTGGGGAGGGAGAAAAACTGTTTTTT	CASSPSTGEGEKLFF
TRBJ2-1	TRBV4-1	.	.	TGCGCCAGCAGCCAAGAATTCCACGACCACTACAATGAGCAGTTCTTC	CASSQEFHDHYNEQFF
TRBJ2-7	TRBV23-1	TRBD1	.	TGCGCCAGCAAAACAATCCCTCCGCGGACAGGGACCCCCTACGAGCAGTACTTC	CASKTIPPRTGTPYEQYF
TRBJ2-3	TRBV19	.	.	TGTGCCAGTAGTATAGTCGGCAGCACAGATACGCAGTATTTT	CASSIVGSTDTQYF
TRBJ2-5	TRBV11-2	.	.	TGTGCCAGCAGCTCACTTCGGGAGCAAGAGACCCAGTACTTC	CASSSLREQETQYF
TRBJ2-7	TRBV5-6	.	.	TGTGCCAGCAGCCGTGGCGGATTGTCCTCCAGTTCCGAGCAGTACTTC	CASSRGGLSSSSEQYF
TRBJ1-2	TRBV2	.	few	TGTGCCAGCAGTGGGAATAACTATGGCTACACCTTC	CASSGNNYGYTF
TRBJ1-1	TRBV5-1	.	.	TGCGCCAGCAGCCCCCAAACAGGGACGAACACTGAAGCTTTCTTT	CASSPQTGTNTEAFF
TRBJ1-5	TRBV2	.	few	TGTGCCAGCAGCCGGGATGGTCTGACCCAGCATTTT	CASSRDGLTQHF
TRBJ1-1	TRBV2	.	once	TGTGCCAGCAGGGGAGGCATAAGGCGGGGCCCATTGAAGGCTTTCTTT	CASRGGIRRGPLKAFF
TRBJ1-4	TRBV7-9	.	.	TGTGCCAGCAGCTTAGTCCGGGACAATGAAAAACTGTTTTTT	CASSLVRDNEKLFF
TRBJ2-7	TRBV6-5	.	.	TGTGCCAGCAGTGAACCCTACGAGCAGTACTTC	CASSEPYEQYF
TRBJ1-6	TRBV4-1	.	once	TGCGCCAGCAGCCAAGACAGGGCAACTAATTCACCCCTCCACTTT	CASSQDRATNSPLHF
TRBJ2-2	TRBV18	.	.	TGTGCCAGCTCACCCTCCGGCGCCGGGGAGCTGTTTTTT	CASSPSGAGELFF
TRBJ1-1	TRBV19	.	once	TGTGCCACCAGCCAAGTTGGGGGGCAGAACACTGAAGCTTTCTTT	CATSQVGGQNTEAFF